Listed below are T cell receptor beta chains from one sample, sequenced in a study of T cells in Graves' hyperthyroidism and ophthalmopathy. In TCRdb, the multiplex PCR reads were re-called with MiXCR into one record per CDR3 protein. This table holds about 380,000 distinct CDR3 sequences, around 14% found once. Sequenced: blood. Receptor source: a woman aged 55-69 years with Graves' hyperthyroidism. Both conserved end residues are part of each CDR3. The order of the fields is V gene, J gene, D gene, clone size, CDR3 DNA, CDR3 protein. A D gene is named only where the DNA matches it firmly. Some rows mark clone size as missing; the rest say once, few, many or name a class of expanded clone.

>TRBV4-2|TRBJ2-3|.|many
TGTGCCACGGGGGGCACAGATACGCAGTATTTT
CATGGTDTQYF
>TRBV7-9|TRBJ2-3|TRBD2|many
TGTGCCAGCAGCTTAATCAGCGGGAGGACTAGCACAGATACGCAGTATTTT
CASSLISGRTSTDTQYF
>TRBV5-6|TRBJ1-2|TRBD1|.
TGTGCCAGCAGCACGGGACAGCTCAACTTAGGCTACACCTTC
CASSTGQLNLGYTF
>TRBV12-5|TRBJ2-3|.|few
TGTGCTAGTGGTTTGCTAGGGGGGACCGATACGCAGTATTTT
CASGLLGGTDTQYF
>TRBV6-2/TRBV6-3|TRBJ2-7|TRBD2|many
TGTGCCAGCAGTTACTCGACGGGACTAGCGGGCCGCCCGGACTCCTACGAGCAGTACTTC
CASSYSTGLAGRPDSYEQYF
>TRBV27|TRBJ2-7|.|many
TGTGCCAGCAGTTTTACCGGGGCCGAGCAGTACTTC
CASSFTGAEQYF
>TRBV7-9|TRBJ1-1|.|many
TGTGCCAGCGGGCAGGGAGGCACTGAAGCTTTCTTT
CASGQGGTEAFF
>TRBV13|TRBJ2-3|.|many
TGTGCCAGCAGCTTAGGAGGGGTTGCAGATACGCAGTATTTT
CASSLGGVADTQYF
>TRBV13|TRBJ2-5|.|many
TGTGCCAGCAGCTTAGGCCTTTATCGGGAGACCCAGTACTTC
CASSLGLYRETQYF
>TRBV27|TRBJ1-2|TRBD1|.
TGTGCCAGCAGGGCAGGGGGCGTGGACTATGGCTACACCTTC
CASRAGGVDYGYTF
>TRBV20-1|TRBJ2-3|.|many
TGCAGTGCTAGAGACTTGTTTCGCACAGATACGCAGTATTTT
CSARDLFRTDTQYF
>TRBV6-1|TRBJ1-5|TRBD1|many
TGTGCCAGCACCAGGACAGGGGGCAATCAGCCCCAGCATTTT
CASTRTGGNQPQHF
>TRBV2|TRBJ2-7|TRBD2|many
TGTGCCAGCAGGGGACTACCGTTTATTCGGCAGTACTTC
CASRGLPFIRQYF
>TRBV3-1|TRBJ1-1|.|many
TGTGCCAGCAGCCTATCGCCTGGGGTGAACACTGAAGCTTTCTTT
CASSLSPGVNTEAFF
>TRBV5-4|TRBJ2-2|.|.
TGTGCCAGCAGTGTGCAGCGACCCCTAAACACCGGGGAGCTGTTTTTT
CASSVQRPLNTGELFF
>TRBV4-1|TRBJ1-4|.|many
TGCGCCAGCAGCCGCCAACTGATTAATGAAAAACTGTTTTTT
CASSRQLINEKLFF
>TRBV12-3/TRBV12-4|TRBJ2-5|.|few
TGTGCCAGCAGTACCCATAACGGGCGCGAGACCCAGTACTTC
CASSTHNGRETQYF
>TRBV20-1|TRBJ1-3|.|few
TGCAGTGCTCTACCACCAGGGGACGGGGGGCTTGGAAACACCATATATTTT
CSALPPGDGGLGNTIYF
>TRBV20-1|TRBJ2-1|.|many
TGCAGTGCTAGGGGCGGGCTCAAACCCAATGAGCAGTTCTTC
CSARGGLKPNEQFF
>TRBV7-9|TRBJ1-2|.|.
TGTGCCAGCAGCTTAATCCAGGCTGTAAACTATGGCTACACCTTC
CASSLIQAVNYGYTF
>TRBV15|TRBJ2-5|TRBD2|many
TGTGCCACCAGAACTCTAGCGGAACCACAAGAGACCCAGTACTTC
CATRTLAEPQETQYF
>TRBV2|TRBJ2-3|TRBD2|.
TGTGCCAGCAGTAACCCGGGACTAGCGGGAGTAACAGATACGCAGTATTTT
CASSNPGLAGVTDTQYF
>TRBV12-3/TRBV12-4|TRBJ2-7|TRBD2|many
TGTGCCAGCAGCCCGGGACTAGCGGCTCCGAGCTCCTACGAGCAGTACTTC
CASSPGLAAPSSYEQYF
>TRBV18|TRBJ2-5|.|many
TGTGCCAGCTCACCATCCCAGGCGTCCGGTCTTGTGGAGACCCAGTACTTC
CASSPSQASGLVETQYF
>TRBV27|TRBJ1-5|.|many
TGTGCCAGCAGTTTATGGGGTAACAGCAATCAGCCCCAGCATTTT
CASSLWGNSNQPQHF
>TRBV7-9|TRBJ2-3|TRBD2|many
TGTGCCAGCAGCTTAGGATTGGGCGGGAGAACAGATACGCAGTATTTT
CASSLGLGGRTDTQYF